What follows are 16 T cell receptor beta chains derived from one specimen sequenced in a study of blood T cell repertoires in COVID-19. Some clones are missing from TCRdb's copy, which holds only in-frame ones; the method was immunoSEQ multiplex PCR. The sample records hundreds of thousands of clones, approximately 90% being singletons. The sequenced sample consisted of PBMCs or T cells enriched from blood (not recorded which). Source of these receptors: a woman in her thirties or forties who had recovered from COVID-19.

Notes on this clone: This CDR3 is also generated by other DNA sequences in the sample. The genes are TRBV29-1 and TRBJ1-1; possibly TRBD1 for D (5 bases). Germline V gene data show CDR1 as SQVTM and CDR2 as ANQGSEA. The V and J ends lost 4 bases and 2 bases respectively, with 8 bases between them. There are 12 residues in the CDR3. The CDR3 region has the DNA TGCAGCGTTGTTAGGGGAAACACTGAAGCTTTCTTT. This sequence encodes CSVVRGNTEAFF.

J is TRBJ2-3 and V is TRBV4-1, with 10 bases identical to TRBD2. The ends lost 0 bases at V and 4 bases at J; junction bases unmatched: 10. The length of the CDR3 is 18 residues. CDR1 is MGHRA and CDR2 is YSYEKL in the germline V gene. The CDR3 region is CASSQEVGLAGVPDTQYF. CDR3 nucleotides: TGCGCCAGCAGCCAAGAGGTGGGGCTAGCGGGAGTCCCAGATACGCAGTATTTT.

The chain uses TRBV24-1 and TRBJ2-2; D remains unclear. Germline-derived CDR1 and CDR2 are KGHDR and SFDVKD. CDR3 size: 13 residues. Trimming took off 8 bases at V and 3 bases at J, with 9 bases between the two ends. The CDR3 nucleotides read TGTGCCACCATGGGCTGGGACACCGGGGAGCTGTTTTTT. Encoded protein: CATMGWDTGELFF.

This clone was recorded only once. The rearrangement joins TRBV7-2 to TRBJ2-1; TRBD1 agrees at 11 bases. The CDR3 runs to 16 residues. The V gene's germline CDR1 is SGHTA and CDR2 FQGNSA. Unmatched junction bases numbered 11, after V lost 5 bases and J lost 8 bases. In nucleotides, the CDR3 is TGTGCCAGCAGCAACCGAGCGGGACAGGGGGTTCATGAGCAGTTCTTC. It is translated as CASSNRAGQGVHEQFF.

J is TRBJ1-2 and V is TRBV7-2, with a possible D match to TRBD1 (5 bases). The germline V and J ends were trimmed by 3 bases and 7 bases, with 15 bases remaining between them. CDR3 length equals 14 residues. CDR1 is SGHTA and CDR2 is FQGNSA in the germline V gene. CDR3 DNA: TGTGCCAGCAGCTTTCTGGCAGGGCGGGGTGGCTACACCTTC. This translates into CASSFLAGRGGYTF.

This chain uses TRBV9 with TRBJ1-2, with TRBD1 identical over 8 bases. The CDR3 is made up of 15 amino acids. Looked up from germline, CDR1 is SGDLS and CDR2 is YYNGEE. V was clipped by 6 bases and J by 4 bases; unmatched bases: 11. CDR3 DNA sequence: TGTGCCAGCACCATATTGGACAGGGCAATCTATGGCTACACCTTC. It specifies CASTILDRAIYGYTF.

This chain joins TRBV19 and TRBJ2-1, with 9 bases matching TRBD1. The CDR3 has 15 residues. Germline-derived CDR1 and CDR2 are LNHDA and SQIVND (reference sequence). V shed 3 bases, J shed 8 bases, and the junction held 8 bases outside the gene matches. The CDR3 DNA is TGTGCCAGTAGTATCCCCCGGGACAGGGTGGATGAGCAGTTCTTC. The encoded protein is CASSIPRDRVDEQFF.

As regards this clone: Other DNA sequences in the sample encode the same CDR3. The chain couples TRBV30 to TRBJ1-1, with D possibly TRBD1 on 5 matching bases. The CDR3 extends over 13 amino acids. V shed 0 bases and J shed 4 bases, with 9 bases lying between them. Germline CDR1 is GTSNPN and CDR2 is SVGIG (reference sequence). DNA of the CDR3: TGTGCCTGGAGTGTACGGGGGGGCACTGAAGCTTTCTTT. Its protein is CAWSVRGGTEAFF. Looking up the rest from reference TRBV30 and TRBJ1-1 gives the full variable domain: SQTIHQWPATLVQPVGSPLSLECTVEGTSNPNLYWYRQAAGRGLQLLFYSVGIGQISSEVPQNLSASRPQDRQFILSSKKLLLSDSGFYLCAWSVRGGTEAFFGQGTRLTVV.

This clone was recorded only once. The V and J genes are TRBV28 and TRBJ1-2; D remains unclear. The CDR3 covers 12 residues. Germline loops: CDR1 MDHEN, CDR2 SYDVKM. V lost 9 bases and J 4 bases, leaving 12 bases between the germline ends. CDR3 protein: CASGGLSYGYTF. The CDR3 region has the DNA TGTGCCAGTGGCGGCCTCTCCTATGGCTACACCTTC.

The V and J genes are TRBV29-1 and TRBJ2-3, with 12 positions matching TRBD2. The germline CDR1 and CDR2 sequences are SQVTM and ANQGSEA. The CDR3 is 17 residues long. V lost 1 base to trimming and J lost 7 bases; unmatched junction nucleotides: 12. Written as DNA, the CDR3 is TGCAGCGTTGAAGGGGGCCCCCTAGCGGGAGGGAGATATACGCAGTATTTT. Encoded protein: CSVEGGPLAGGRYTQYF.

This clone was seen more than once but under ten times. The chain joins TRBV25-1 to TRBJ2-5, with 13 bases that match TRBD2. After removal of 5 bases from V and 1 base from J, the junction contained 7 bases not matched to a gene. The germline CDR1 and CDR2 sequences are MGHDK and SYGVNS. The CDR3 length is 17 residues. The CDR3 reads CASSRLAGGSTQETQYF. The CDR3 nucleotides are TGTGCCAGCAGTCGACTAGCGGGGGGTTCCACCCAAGAGACCCAGTACTTC.

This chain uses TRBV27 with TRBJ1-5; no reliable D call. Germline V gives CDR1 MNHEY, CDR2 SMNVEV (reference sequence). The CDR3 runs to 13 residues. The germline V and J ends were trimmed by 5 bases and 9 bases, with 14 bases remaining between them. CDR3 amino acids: CASSQASTLPQHF. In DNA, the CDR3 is TGTGCCAGCAGTCAGGCCTCCACGCTGCCCCAGCATTTT.

The CDR3 is CASSRLASDTQYF. The DNA for the CDR3 is TGCGCCAGCAGCCGACTAGCCTCAGATACGCAGTATTTT. The chain links TRBV4-3 to TRBJ2-3; 7 bases line up with TRBD2. The CDR3 totals 13 residues. Germline lookup yields CDR1 LGHNA and CDR2 YSLEER. J gave up 4 bases and V 4 bases, and 2 bases lay outside the gene matches.

The CDR3, as DNA: TGTGCCAGCAGCTCGGGACAGGGCTATGGCTACACCTTC. As protein: CASSSGQGYGYTF. This rearrangement joins TRBV7-2 to TRBJ1-2, with 9 bases that match TRBD1. The junction had 1 base not matched to a gene; V was cut back by 4 bases and J by 4 bases. The CDR3 is 13 residues long. Germline lookup yields CDR1 SGHTA and CDR2 FQGNSA. The variable domain in full, completed from reference TRBV7-2 and TRBJ1-2, reads GAGVSQSPSNKVTEKGKDVELRCDPISGHTALYWYRQSLGQGLEFLIYFQGNSAPDKSGLPSDRFSAERTGGSVSTLTIQRTQQEDSAVYLCASSSGQGYGYTFGSGTRLTVV.

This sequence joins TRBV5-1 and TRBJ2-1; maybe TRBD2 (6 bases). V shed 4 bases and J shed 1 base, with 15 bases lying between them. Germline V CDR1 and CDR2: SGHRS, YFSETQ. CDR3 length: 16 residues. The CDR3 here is CASSSRTGTSYNEQFF. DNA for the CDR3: TGCGCCAGCAGCAGCCGAACCGGGACTTCCTACAATGAGCAGTTCTTC. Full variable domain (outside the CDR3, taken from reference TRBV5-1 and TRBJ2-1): KAGVTQTPRYLIKTRGQQVTLSCSPISGHRSVSWYQQTPGQGLQFLFEYFSETQRNKGNFPGRFSGRQFSNSRSEMNVSTLELGDSALYLCASSSRTGTSYNEQFFGPGTRLTVL.

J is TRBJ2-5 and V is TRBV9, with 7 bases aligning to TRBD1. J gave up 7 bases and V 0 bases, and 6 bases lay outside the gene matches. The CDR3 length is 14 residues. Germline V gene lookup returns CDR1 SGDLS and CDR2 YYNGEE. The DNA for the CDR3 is TGTGCCAGCAGCGTAGAAGGGGGCCGTGGGACCCAGTACTTC. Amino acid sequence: CASSVEGGRGTQYF.